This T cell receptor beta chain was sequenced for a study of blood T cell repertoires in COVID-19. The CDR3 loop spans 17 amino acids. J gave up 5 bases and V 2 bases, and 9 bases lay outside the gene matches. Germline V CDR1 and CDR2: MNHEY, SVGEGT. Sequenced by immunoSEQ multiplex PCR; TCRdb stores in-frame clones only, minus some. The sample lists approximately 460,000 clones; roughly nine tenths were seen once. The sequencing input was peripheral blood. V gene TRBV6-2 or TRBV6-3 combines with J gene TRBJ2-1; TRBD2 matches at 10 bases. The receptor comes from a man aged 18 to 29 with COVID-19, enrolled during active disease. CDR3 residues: CASSYLPLAGVNNEQFF. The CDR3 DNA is TGTGCCAGCAGTTACCTACCGCTAGCGGGAGTTAACAATGAGCAGTTCTTC.